This TCR beta chain was captured by sequencing in a study of cytomegalovirus exposure and HLA in healthy donors. Findings of the study overall: Researchers reported in a later analysis that a missense DCLRE1C variant was tied to TCR beta V- and J-gene trimming. After further analysis at a later stage, 15,000 to 20,000 TCR beta sequences were associated with HLA alleles at 0.05 false discovery rate.

The germline gives CDR1 MDHEN, CDR2 SYDVKM. The CDR3 totals 16 residues. V was clipped by 8 bases and J by 5 bases, with 22 bases between them. In the case of this clone: What it binds is not known.

13 Jbeta primers and 60 Vbeta primers were used for the PCR. In the source study's methods: In a later analysis, of some 80 million unique beta chains, roughly 10 million appeared in at least two donors. Data came from immunoSEQ multiplex PCR; TCRdb stores just in-frame clones and leaves some out. The DNA was the basis for D and trimming; V, J and clone size are from that table. Of 210,000 or so clones listed, around 85% are singletons. Sequencing input: PBMCs. The J gene is TRBJ2-1, the V gene TRBV28, with D tentatively TRBD2 (7 bases). This receptor was obtained from a human donor in good health. The CDR3 is CASSPGGAGTNNEQFF. CDR3 bases: TGTGCCAGCTCCCCTGGGGGGGCGGGGACCAACAATGAGCAGTTCTTC.